What follows are 13 T cell receptor beta chains derived from one specimen sequenced in a study of blood T cells in healthy people across ages. The use of a sample-barcoded 5' primer and a J-beta primer mix characterized a second PCR of about 7 to 12 cycles. One entry per CDR3 protein, called by TCRdb with MiXCR from the 5' RACE reads. The data hold 700,000 or so distinct CDR3 sequences, with about a fifth observed a single time. Sequencing was done on a sample of blood. These receptors all come from a man between 65 and 85 years old in good health.

V gene TRBV10-3 combines with J gene TRBJ1-2; 11 bases align to TRBD1. Trimming at V came to 4 bases and at J to 3 bases, leaving 1 base not matched to a gene. This CDR3 region has 14 residues. The V gene's germline CDR1 is ENHRY and CDR2 SYGVKD. The CDR3 DNA reads as TGTGCCATCAGTGGGACAGGGGGCGACTATGGCTACACCTTC. It yields the protein CAISGTGGDYGYTF.

The chain recombines TRBV10-3 with TRBJ2-2; D is perhaps TRBD1 or TRBD2 (5 bases each). This CDR3 spans 15 amino acids. Trimming stripped 7 bases from V and 0 bases from J, with 12 bases between. Germline CDR1 is ENHRY and CDR2 is SYGVKD. The CDR3: CAINPGRSNTGELFF. Here the CDR3 DNA reads TGTGCCATCAACCCGGGACGGTCGAACACCGGGGAGCTGTTTTTT.

The V call is TRBV5-5, the J call TRBJ2-3; TRBD2 matches at 7 bases. Germline-derived CDR1 and CDR2 are SGHKS and YYEKEE (reference sequence). The CDR3 length is 16 residues. Germline trimming cut 4 bases from V and 5 bases from J; bases unmatched to any gene: 13. CDR3: CASSARTSWALDTQYF. DNA for the CDR3: TGTGCCAGCAGCGCCAGGACTAGTTGGGCCCTAGATACGCAGTATTTT.

This clonotype was seen repeatedly, ten times or more. One end of the junction is discordant with germline, which a read error may explain. CDR3 loop: CASSLRQGTDTQYF. Written as DNA, the CDR3 is TGTGCCAGCAGCCTAAGACAGGGGACAGATACGCAGTATTTT. This chain joins TRBV5-1 and TRBJ2-3; 8 bases align to TRBD1. CDR1 and CDR2 (germline): SGHRS, YFSETQ. This CDR3 contains 14 residues.

The chain couples TRBV3-1 to TRBJ2-7; D could derive from TRBD1 or TRBD2 (5 bases each). CDR1 and CDR2 (germline): LGHDT, YNNKEL (reference sequence). Trimming took 4 bases from V and 3 from J, leaving 19 bases between them. The CDR3 is 16 residues long. The CDR3 region is CASSPQRGQGLYEQYF. CDR3 nucleotides: TGTGCCAGCAGCCCCCAGCGAGGGCAGGGCCTCTACGAGCAGTACTTC.

This clonotype was recorded at least ten times. The chain combines TRBV12-3 or TRBV12-4 with TRBJ2-5, with D hard to call. Trimming took 3 bases from V and 0 from J, leaving 14 bases between them. The CDR3 runs to 16 residues. The CDR3, as DNA: TGTGCCAGCAGTTTTATGGAGCTGCTGTACCAAGAGACCCAGTACTTC. It translates to CASSFMELLYQETQYF.

Notes on this clonotype: Relative to the germline gene, one junction end is altered; a read error may explain this. The V call is TRBV4-3, the J call TRBJ2-3; the D gene is possibly TRBD2 (6 bases). The CDR3 covers 17 residues. Germline V lookup: CDR1 LGHNA, CDR2 YSLEER. The CDR3 region is CAGSQDSQAGTADTQYF. CDR3 nucleotides: TGCGCCGGCAGCCAAGATAGTCAGGCAGGGACTGCAGATACGCAGTATTTT.

This clonotype was observed a few times. The chain has TRBV12-3 or TRBV12-4 and TRBJ1-1; 8 nucleotides line up with TRBD1. This CDR3 is built from 15 residues. V trimming: 7 bases; J trimming: 10 bases; junction bases outside the gene matches: 17. Written as DNA, the CDR3 is TGTGCCAGCACCCGAAGATCGGACAGGGAGCTTGGAGCTTTCTTT. Translation gives CASTRRSDRELGAFF.

This chain links TRBV6-2 or TRBV6-3 with TRBJ1-1; no definite D call. Trimming took off 6 bases at V and 4 bases at J, with 18 bases between the two ends. Germline lookup yields CDR1 MNHEY and CDR2 SVGEGT. The CDR3 consists of 15 residues. DNA of the CDR3: TGTGCCAGCAGCTATACCCGGCAAACGAGCACTGAAGCTTTCTTT. Protein sequence: CASSYTRQTSTEAFF.

J is TRBJ2-4 and V is TRBV9, with 7 bases identical to TRBD2. V dropped 0 bases and J dropped 0; count of bases not matched to a gene: 3. Per the germline V gene, CDR1 is SGDLS and CDR2 is YYNGEE. The CDR3 sequence is 16 residues long. CDR3 DNA sequence: TGTGCCAGCAGCGTAGCGGGAGGAAAAGCCAAAAACATTCAGTACTTC. It yields the protein CASSVAGGKAKNIQYF.

This chain links TRBV12-3 or TRBV12-4 with TRBJ2-2, with TRBD2 matching 7 bases. CDR3 size: 14 residues. With 5 bases clipped from V and 6 bases from J, the junction kept 6 bases outside the gene matches. The CDR3 DNA is TGTGCCAGCAGTGCAACTAGCGTCGCCGGGGAGCTGTTTTTT. Translating gives CASSATSVAGELFF.

The sample holds a few counts of this clonotype. The V gene is TRBV20-1, the J gene TRBJ1-2; unclear D gene. The CDR3 consists of 10 residues. Germline V gene sequence: CDR1 DFQATT, CDR2 SNEGSKA (reference sequence). V shed 5 bases and J shed 8 bases, with 9 bases lying between them. For the CDR3, the DNA is TGCAGTGCTGGTGATATCGGCTACACCTTC. Its translation: CSAGDIGYTF.

V usage is TRBV6-5 and J usage is TRBJ1-1, with D hard to call. This CDR3 spans 16 amino acids. Looked up from germline, CDR1 is MNHEY and CDR2 is SVGAGI. V lost 0 bases to trimming and J lost 0 bases, with 11 bases between them. The CDR3 reads CASSYSPTRMNTEAFF. As DNA, the CDR3 is TGTGCCAGCAGTTACTCCCCGACAAGGATGAACACTGAAGCTTTCTTT.